This T cell receptor (beta chain) is from a study of blood T cells in healthy people across ages. Every donor contributed about 10 milliliters of peripheral blood by blood draw. With V trimmed by 0 bases and J by 0 bases, 6 bases remained unmatched. Looked up from germline, CDR1 is SGDLS and CDR2 is YYNGEE. This CDR3 has 17 residues. Using a J-beta primer mix together with a sample-barcoded 5' primer, a second PCR was run for roughly 7 to 12 cycles. Any given sample supplied a minimum of 3 million CDR3-containing paired-end reads. One entry per CDR3 protein results from TCRdb running MiXCR on the 5' RACE reads. This sample has more than 650,000 distinct CDR3 sequences, with about 24% found just once.

Sequenced input: blood. The rearrangement uses TRBV9 and TRBJ2-1, with 7 bases fitting TRBD1. This clonotype was sampled from a man in his 70s in good health. The CDR3 region is CASSVGLGGDSYNEQFF. Here the CDR3 DNA reads TGTGCCAGCAGCGTAGGTCTAGGGGGCGACTCCTACAATGAGCAGTTCTTC.